One and the same sample provided the 20 T cell receptor beta chains below, sequenced in a study of blood T cell repertoires in COVID-19. Profiled with immunoSEQ multiplex PCR; TCRdb holds only in-frame clones, not every one. The sample carries 200,000 or so clones, 80% to 90% recorded once. Source material: PBMCs or T cells enriched from blood (not recorded which). The receptors stem from a woman in her late teens or twenties in a cohort exposed to, infected with or recovered from COVID-19 (not recorded which).

This chain links TRBV6-4 with TRBJ2-1; 7 nucleotides agree with TRBD2. V shed 3 bases and J 3 bases; nucleotides not matched to a gene: 5. This CDR3 region has 15 residues. Germline V gene lookup returns CDR1 MRHNA and CDR2 SNTAGT. The CDR3 region is CASSEARGVYNEQFF. The CDR3 DNA is TGTGCCAGCAGTGAGGCCCGGGGGGTCTACAATGAGCAGTTCTTC.

This clone was recorded only once. The chain links TRBV29-1 to TRBJ2-1, with TRBD1 identical over 7 bases. This CDR3 has 13 residues. Germline V lookup: CDR1 SQVTM, CDR2 ANQGSEA. J lost 5 bases, V lost 6 bases, and 7 bases had no gene match. DNA of the CDR3: TGCAGCGTGCCTACGACAGGGAACAATGAGCAGTTCTTC. Its protein product is CSVPTTGNNEQFF.

In its sample, this clone was seen once. The chain combines TRBV10-2 with TRBJ1-5; 7 nucleotides line up with TRBD1. This CDR3 region has 15 residues. Germline-derived CDR1 and CDR2 are WSHSY and SAAADI. V shed 4 bases and J 0 bases; nucleotides not matched to a gene: 3. The CDR3 sequence: CASSGGQLSNQPQHF. The CDR3 DNA reads TGCGCCAGCAGTGGGGGACAGCTTAGCAATCAGCCCCAGCATTTT.

The chain uses TRBV6-5 and TRBJ1-2, with 9 bases lining up with TRBD1. The CDR3 length is 14 residues. Losses at the gene ends were 7 bases for V and 2 bases for J; bases not matched to a gene: 5. Looked up from germline, CDR1 is MNHEY and CDR2 is SVGAGI. CDR3 in DNA: TGTGCCAGCAAAGGACAGGGGACAAACTATGGCTACACCTTC. It encodes CASKGQGTNYGYTF.

The chain has TRBV14 and TRBJ1-4; D remains ambiguous. CDR3 length equals 13 residues. Trimming pared 1 base from V and 5 bases from J, leaving 5 bases between. Looked up from germline, CDR1 is SGHDN and CDR2 is FVKESK. The CDR3 coding sequence is TGTGCCAGCAGCCAAGTGGAGAATGAAAAACTGTTTTTT. Its translation is CASSQVENEKLFF.

V gene TRBV27 combines with J gene TRBJ1-2; D gene uncertain. The length of the CDR3 is 13 residues. The ends were cut back, 3 bases at V and 3 bases at J, with 8 bases in the middle. CDR1 MNHEY and CDR2 SMNVEV come from the germline V gene (reference sequence). The CDR3 here is CASSFARYYGYTF. Here the CDR3 DNA reads TGTGCCAGCAGTTTCGCCAGGTACTATGGCTACACCTTC.

This CDR3 is CSVGLSSYNEQFF. CDR3 bases: TGCAGCGTTGGTCTGAGCTCCTACAATGAGCAGTTCTTC. The rearrangement joins TRBV29-1 to TRBJ2-1; no reliable D call. The CDR3 sequence is 13 residues long. Trimming removed 4 bases from V and 0 bases from J, with 7 bases in between. The germline V gene encodes CDR1 SQVTM and CDR2 ANQGSEA.

The V and J genes are TRBV5-1 and TRBJ2-2, with 11 bases identical to TRBD1. V lost 4 bases to trimming and J lost 6 bases; unmatched junction nucleotides: 5. This CDR3 has 15 amino acids. CDR1 is SGHRS and CDR2 is YFSETQ in the germline V gene. The CDR3 DNA follows: TGCGCCAGCAGCCGAGGACAGGGGGCCCCCGGGGAGCTGTTTTTT. It yields the protein CASSRGQGAPGELFF.

The chain carries TRBV2 and TRBJ1-2; no clear D gene. The germline CDR1 and CDR2 sequences are SNHLY and FYNNEI. V lost 2 bases to trimming and J lost 7 bases, with 11 bases between them. The CDR3 spans 13 residues. DNA of the CDR3: TGTGCCAGCAGTGAAAGGACTAACCCTGGCTACACCTTC. Its translation: CASSERTNPGYTF.

The genes are TRBV5-4 and TRBJ2-7, with TRBD2 identical over 10 bases. The CDR3 is made up of 15 amino acids. J was trimmed by 5 bases and V by 0 bases; bases with no gene match: 5. CDR1 is SGHNT, CDR2 YYREEE, per germline (reference sequence). In DNA form, the CDR3 reads TGTGCCAGCAGCTTGGGAGCGGGAGGGTTGGACGAGCAGTACTTC. It translates to CASSLGAGGLDEQYF.

Only a few counts were recorded for this clone. The chain joins TRBV6-4 to TRBJ2-2, with 12 bases fitting TRBD2. J was trimmed by 1 base and V by 3 bases; bases with no gene match: 0. CDR3 length: 16 residues. CDR1 and CDR2 (germline): MRHNA, SNTAGT. In nucleotides, the CDR3 is TGTGCCAGCAGTGAACTAGCGGGGGGGAACACCGGGGAGCTGTTTTTT. As protein: CASSELAGGNTGELFF.

The V call is TRBV7-8, the J call TRBJ2-7, with a tentative D call TRBD2 (6 bases). Germline V CDR1 and CDR2: SGHVS, FQNEAQ. The V and J ends lost 0 bases and 9 bases respectively, with 18 bases between them. CDR3 size: 15 residues. CDR3 bases: TGTGCCAGCAGCTTAGCTAGCGGCATCCTCGTGGTGCAGTACTTC. It specifies CASSLASGILVVQYF.

This chain links TRBV2 with TRBJ1-4; 8 nucleotides agree with TRBD1. The CDR3 has 15 residues. Trimming at V came to 8 bases and at J to 8 bases, leaving 13 bases not matched to a gene. Per germline, CDR1 SNHLY and CDR2 FYNNEI. CDR3 nucleotide sequence: TGTGCCAGCGGGGGGATACAGGGGGAAGGAGAAAAACTGTTTTTT. This translates into CASGGIQGEGEKLFF.

The chain carries TRBV25-1 and TRBJ1-2, with D hard to call. The CDR3 spans 12 residues. V lost 9 bases, J lost 7 bases, and 15 bases lay in between. CDR1 and CDR2 (germline): MGHDK, SYGVNS. CDR3 loop: CASTTGESGYTF. DNA of the CDR3: TGTGCCAGTACTACCGGTGAGAGTGGCTACACCTTC.

This chain uses TRBV27 with TRBJ1-2, with 10 bases lining up with TRBD1. V dropped 2 bases and J dropped 8; count of bases not matched to a gene: 2. Germline lookup yields CDR1 MNHEY and CDR2 SMNVEV (reference sequence). CDR3 length equals 13 residues. The CDR3 region is CASSLGTGDGYTF. The CDR3 bases are TGTGCCAGCAGTTTAGGGACAGGGGACGGCTACACCTTC.

The rearrangement joins TRBV2 to TRBJ2-7; 10 bases are shared with TRBD1. The CDR3 runs 13 residues. Germline CDR1 is SNHLY and CDR2 is FYNNEI. V shed 7 bases and J 2 bases; nucleotides not matched to a gene: 2. CDR3 loop: CASTGTGAYEQYF. The CDR3 DNA is TGTGCCAGCACCGGGACAGGGGCCTACGAGCAGTACTTC.

The chain has TRBV7-8 and TRBJ2-1; TRBD2 matches 9 bases. Germline loops: CDR1 SGHVS, CDR2 FQNEAQ. This CDR3 comprises 14 residues. J was trimmed by 8 bases and V by 1 base; bases with no gene match: 3. CDR3 nucleotide sequence: TGTGCCAGCAGCTTAGGGGGACTAGCTTATGAGCAGTTCTTC. Translation: CASSLGGLAYEQFF.

V gene TRBV18 combines with J gene TRBJ2-5; 10 nucleotides align to TRBD2. Trimming removed 5 bases from V and 4 bases from J; junction bases left unmatched: 16. Germline CDR1 and CDR2: KGHSH and LQKENI. This CDR3 has 18 residues. DNA of the CDR3: TGTGCCAGCTCAGCGCTGGGAGTCCTAGCGGGAGTCGGAGAGACCCAGTACTTC. Encoded protein: CASSALGVLAGVGETQYF.

This rearrangement joins TRBV7-9 to TRBJ2-5; 9 bases are shared with TRBD1. V dropped 4 bases and J dropped 4; count of bases not matched to a gene: 4. CDR1 SEHNR and CDR2 FQNEAQ come from the germline V gene (reference sequence). The CDR3 length is 14 residues. Written as DNA, the CDR3 is TGTGCCAGCAGCTCCCTGACAGGGGGAGAGACCCAGTACTTC. This gives the protein CASSSLTGGETQYF.

The V call is TRBV19, the J call TRBJ1-2; 12 nucleotides align to TRBD1. CDR1 is LNHDA and CDR2 is SQIVND in the germline V gene (reference sequence). The CDR3 runs 14 residues. V lost 7 bases to trimming and J lost 4 bases; unmatched junction nucleotides: 4. CDR3 sequence reads: CASTGQGASYGYTF. The CDR3, as DNA: TGTGCCAGTACGGGACAGGGGGCTTCCTATGGCTACACCTTC.